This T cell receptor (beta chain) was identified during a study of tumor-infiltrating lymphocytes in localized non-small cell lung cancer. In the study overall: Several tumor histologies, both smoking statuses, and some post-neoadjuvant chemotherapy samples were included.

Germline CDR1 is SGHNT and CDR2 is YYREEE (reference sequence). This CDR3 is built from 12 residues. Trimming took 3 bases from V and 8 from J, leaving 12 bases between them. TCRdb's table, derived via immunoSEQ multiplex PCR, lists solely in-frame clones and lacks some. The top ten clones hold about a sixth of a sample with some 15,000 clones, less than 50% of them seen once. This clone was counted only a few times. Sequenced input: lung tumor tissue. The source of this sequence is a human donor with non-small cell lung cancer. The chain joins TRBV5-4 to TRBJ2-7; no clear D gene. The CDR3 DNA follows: TGTGCCAGCAGCTCCATTAGGGCCCAGCAGTACTTC. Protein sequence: CASSSIRAQQYF.